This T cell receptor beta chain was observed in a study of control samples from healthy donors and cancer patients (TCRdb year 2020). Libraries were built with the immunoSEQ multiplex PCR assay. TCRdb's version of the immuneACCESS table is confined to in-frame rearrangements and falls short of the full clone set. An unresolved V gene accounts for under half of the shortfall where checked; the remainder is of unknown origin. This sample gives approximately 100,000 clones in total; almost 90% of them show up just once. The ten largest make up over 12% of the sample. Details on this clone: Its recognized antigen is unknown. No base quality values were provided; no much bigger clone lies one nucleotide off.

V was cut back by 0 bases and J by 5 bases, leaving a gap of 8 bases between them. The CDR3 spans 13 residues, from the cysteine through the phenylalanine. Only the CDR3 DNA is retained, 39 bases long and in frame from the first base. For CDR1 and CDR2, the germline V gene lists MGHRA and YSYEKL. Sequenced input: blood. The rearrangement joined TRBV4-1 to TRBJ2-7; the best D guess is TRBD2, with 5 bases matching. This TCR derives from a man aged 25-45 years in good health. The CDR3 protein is CASSQESGNEQYF. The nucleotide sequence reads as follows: TGCGCCAGCAGCCAAGAATCCGGGAACGAGCAGTACTTC.